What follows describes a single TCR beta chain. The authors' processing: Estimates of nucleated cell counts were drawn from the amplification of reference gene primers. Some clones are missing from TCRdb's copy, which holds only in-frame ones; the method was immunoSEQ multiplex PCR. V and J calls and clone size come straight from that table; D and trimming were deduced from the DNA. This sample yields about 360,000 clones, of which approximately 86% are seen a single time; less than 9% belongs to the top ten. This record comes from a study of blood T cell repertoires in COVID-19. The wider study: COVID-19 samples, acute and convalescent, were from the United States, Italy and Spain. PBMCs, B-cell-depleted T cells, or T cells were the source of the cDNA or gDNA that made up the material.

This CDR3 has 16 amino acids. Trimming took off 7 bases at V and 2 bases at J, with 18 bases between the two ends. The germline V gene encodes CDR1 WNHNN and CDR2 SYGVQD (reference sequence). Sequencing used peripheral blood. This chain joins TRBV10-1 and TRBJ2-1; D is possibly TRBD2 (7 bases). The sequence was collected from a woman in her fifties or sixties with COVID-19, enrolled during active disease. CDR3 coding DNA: TGCGCCAGCACGAGCGGGACAAGGGGAACCTACAATGAGCAGTTCTTC. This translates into CASTSGTRGTYNEQFF.